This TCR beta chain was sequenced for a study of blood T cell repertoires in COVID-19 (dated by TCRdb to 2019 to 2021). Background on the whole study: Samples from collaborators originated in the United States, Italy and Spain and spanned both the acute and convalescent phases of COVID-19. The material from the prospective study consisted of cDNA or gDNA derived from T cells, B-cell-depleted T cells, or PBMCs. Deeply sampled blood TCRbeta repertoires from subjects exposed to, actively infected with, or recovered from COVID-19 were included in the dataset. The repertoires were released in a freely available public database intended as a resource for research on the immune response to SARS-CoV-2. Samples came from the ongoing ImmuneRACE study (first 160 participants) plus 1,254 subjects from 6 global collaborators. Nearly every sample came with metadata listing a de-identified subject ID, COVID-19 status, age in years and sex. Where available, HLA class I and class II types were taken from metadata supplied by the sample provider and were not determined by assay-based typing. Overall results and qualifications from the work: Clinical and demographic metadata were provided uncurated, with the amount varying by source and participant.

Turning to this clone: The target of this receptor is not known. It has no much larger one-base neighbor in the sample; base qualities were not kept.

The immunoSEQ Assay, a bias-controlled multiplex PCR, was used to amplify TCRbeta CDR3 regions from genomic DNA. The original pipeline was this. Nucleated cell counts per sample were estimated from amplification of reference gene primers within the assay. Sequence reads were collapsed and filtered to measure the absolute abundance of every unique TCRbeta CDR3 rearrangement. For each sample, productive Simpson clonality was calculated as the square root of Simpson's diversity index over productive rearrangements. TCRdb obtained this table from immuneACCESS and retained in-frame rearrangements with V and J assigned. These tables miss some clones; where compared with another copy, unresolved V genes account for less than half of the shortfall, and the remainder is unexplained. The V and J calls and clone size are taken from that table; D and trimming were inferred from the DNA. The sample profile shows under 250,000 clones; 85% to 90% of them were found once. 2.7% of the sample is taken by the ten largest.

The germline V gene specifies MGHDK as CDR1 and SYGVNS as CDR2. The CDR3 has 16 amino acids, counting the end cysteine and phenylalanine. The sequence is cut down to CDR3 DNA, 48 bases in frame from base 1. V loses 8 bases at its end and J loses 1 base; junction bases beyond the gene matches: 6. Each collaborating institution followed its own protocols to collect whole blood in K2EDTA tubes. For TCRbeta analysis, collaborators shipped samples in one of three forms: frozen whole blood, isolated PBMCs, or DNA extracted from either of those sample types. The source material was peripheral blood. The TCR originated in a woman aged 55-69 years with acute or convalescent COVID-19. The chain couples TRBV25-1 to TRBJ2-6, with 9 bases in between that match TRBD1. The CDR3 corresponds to CASVGTGTSGANVLTF. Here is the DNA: TGTGCCAGCGTCGGGACAGGGACTTCTGGGGCCAACGTCCTGACTTTC.